The entry below describes one T cell receptor (beta chain). Its antigen is undetermined. The data derive from a study of PD-L1 blockade in urothelial cancer. Study-wide context: Patients commenced intravenous atezolizumab, 1,200 mg every 3 weeks, in 2014. A median of 141,255 T cells was found in the blood samples. About 90% of the 29 patients were men with bladder-origin urothelial cancer. Points from the study as a whole: In blood sampled pretreatment, TCR clonality below the median predicted better survival.

The CDR3 has 13 amino acids. V was trimmed by 5 bases and J by 3 bases, leaving 10 bases between them. The V gene's germline CDR1 is KGHSH and CDR2 LQKENI. Using immunoSEQ multiplex PCR, the repertoire was profiled, and TCRdb retains in-frame clones only, with some absent. The sample shows roughly 49,000 clones, 86% of them seen only once. The time point was: pretreatment peripheral blood. This TCR was recovered from a man aged 55-75 years with urothelial cancer. Sample: PBMCs, taken around atezolizumab (anti-PD-L1) treatment. V is TRBV18 and J is TRBJ1-1, with a weak D call TRBD1 (6 bases). The DNA of the CDR3 is TGTGCCAGCTCAACAGGGAAGGACACTGAAGCTTTCTTT. Translation gives CASSTGKDTEAFF.